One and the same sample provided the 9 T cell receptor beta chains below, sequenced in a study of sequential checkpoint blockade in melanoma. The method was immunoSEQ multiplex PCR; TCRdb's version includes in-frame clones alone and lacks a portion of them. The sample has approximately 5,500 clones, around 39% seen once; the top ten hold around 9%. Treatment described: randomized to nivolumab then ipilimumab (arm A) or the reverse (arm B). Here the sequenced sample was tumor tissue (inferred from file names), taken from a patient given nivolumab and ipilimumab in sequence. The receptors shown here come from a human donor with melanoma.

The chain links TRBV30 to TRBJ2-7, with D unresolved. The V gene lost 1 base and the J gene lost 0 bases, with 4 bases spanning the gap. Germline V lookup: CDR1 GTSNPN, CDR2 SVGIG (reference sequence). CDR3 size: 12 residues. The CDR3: CAWSASSYEQYF. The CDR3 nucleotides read TGTGCCTGGAGTGCTAGCTCCTACGAGCAGTACTTC.

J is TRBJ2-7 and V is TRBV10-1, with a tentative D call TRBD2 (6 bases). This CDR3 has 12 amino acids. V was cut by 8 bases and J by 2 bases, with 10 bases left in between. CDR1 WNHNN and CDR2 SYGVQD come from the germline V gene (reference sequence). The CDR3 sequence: CASGDSTYEQYF. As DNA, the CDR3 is TGCGCCAGCGGGGACTCCACCTACGAGCAGTACTTC.

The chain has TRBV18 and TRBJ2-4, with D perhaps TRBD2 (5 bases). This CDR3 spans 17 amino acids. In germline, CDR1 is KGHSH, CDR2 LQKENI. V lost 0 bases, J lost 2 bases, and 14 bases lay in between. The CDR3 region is CASSPPRESGSKNIQYF. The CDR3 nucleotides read TGTGCCAGCTCACCACCGAGGGAGTCGGGGTCCAAAAACATTCAGTACTTC. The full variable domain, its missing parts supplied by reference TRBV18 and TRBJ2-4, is NAGVMQNPRHLVRRRGQEARLRCSPMKGHSHVYWYRQLPEEGLKFMVYLQKENIIDESGMPKERFSAEFPKEGPSILRIQQVVRGDSAAYFCASSPPRESGSKNIQYFGAGTRLSVL.

The CDR3 loop reads CASSSPHRGGINYGYTF. The CDR3 DNA follows: TGTGCCAGCAGTTCCCCTCACAGGGGGGGAATTAACTATGGCTACACCTTC. The V gene is TRBV6-8, the J gene TRBJ1-2; TRBD1 agrees at 8 bases. The V segment lost 4 bases and the J segment 1 base; nucleotides outside the gene matches: 11. CDR1 and CDR2 (germline): MNHGY, SAAAGT. The CDR3 length is 17 residues.

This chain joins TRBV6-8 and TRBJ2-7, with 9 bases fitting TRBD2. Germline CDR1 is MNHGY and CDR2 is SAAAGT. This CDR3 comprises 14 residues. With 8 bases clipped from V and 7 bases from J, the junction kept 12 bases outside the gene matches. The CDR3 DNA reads TGTGCCAGCGTTGGACCCGCGGGGGGGGCGGAGCAGTACTTC. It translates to CASVGPAGGAEQYF.

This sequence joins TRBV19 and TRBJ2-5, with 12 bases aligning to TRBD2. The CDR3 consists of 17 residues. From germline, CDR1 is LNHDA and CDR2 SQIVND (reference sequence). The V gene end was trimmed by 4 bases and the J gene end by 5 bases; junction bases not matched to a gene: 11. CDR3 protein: CASSTGTRTSGTETQYF. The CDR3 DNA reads TGTGCCAGTAGTACCGGGACCCGGACTAGCGGGACGGAGACCCAGTACTTC.

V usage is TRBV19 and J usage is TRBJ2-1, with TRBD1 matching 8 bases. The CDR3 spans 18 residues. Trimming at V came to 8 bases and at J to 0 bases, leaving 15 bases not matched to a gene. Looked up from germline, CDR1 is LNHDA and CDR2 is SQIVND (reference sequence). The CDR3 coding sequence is TGTGCCAGTCGAAAATATGGATTTCAGGGGGCCTCCTACAATGAGCAGTTCTTC. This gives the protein CASRKYGFQGASYNEQFF.

The CDR3 sequence is CASSDRDPRWDGNTIYF. The CDR3 coding sequence is TGTGCCAGCAGTGACCGTGACCCGAGGTGGGATGGAAACACCATATATTTT. The J gene is TRBJ1-3, the V gene TRBV6-8, with unresolved D. The CDR3 loop spans 17 amino acids. The germline CDR1 and CDR2 sequences are MNHGY and SAAAGT. Deletions cut 5 bases from V and 3 bases from J, with 20 bases between.

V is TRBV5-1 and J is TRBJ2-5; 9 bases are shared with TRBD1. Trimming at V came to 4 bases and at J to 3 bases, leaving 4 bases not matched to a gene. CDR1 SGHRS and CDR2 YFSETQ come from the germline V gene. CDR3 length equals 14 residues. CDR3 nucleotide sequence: TGCGCCAGCAGCAGGTGGACAGGGGAAGAGACCCAGTACTTC. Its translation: CASSRWTGEETQYF.